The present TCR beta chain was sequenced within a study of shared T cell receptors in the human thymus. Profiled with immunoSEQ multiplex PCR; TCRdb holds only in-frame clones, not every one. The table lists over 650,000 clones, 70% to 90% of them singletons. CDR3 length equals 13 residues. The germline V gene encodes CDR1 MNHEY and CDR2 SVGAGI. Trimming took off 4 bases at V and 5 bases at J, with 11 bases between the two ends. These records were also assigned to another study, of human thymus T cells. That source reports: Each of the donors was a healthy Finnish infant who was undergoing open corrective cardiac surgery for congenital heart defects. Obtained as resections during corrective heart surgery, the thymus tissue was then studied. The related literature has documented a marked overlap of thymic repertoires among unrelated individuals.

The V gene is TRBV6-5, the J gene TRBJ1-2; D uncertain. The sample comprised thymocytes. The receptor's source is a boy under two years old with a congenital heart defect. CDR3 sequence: CASSSRSRYGYTF. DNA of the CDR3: TGTGCCAGCAGTTCCCGGTCTCGATATGGCTACACCTTC.